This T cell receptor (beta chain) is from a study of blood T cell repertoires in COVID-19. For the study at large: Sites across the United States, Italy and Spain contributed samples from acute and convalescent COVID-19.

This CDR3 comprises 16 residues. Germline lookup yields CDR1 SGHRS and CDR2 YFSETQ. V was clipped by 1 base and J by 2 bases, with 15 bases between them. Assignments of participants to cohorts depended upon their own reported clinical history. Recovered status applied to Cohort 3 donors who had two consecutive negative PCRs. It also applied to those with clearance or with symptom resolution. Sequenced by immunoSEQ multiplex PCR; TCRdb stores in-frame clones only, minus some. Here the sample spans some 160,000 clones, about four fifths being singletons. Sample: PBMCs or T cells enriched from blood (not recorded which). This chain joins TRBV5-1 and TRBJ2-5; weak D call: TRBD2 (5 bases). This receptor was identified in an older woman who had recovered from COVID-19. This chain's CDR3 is CASSLSPGRPQETQYF. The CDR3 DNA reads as TGCGCCAGCAGCTTGAGTCCGGGGAGACCACAAGAGACCCAGTACTTC.